Listed here is a single TCR beta chain. Antigen specificity is unknown. Reverse transcription used about 0.45 to 1 ug RNA and random hexamers. Amplification of TCR beta CDR3 was carried out by immunoSEQ multiplex PCR, which covered 54 Vbeta and 13 Jbeta segments. TCRdb processed the immunoSEQ multiplex PCR reads anew with MiXCR; each CDR3 protein has one entry. The table shows a few hundred thousand distinct CDR3 sequences, with 95% occurring only once. This specimen comes from a study of CD8 T cells in Susac syndrome. The CDR3 is made up of 14 amino acids. Per germline, CDR1 DFQATT and CDR2 SNEGSKA (reference sequence). Trimming removed 0 bases from V and 2 bases from J, with 8 bases in between. Findings and limits, study-wide: The study conceded that its TCR sequencing and HLA analysis involved relatively few individuals.

Sequencing of TCR beta was performed on blood CD8+ T cells and on blood CD4+ T cells. Through negative isolation, CD4+ and CD8+ T cells were obtained, while TEMRA cells were enriched using FACS. This receptor was taken from a human donor with multiple sclerosis. What was sequenced was CD4+ T cells from PBMCs. The chain employs TRBV20-1 and TRBJ2-1; no clear D gene. The CDR3 loop is CSARDLRAYNEQFF. CDR3 nucleotides: TGCAGTGCTAGAGATCTAAGGGCCTACAATGAGCAGTTCTTC.